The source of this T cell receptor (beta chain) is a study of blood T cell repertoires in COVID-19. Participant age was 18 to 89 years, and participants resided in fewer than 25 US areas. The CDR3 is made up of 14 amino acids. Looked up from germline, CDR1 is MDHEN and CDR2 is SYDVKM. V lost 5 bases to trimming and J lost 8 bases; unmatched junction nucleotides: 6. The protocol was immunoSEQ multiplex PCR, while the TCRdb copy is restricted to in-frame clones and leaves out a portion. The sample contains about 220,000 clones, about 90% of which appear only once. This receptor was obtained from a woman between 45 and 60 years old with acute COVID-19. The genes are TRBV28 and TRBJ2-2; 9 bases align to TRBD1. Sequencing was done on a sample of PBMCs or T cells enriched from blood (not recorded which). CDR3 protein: CASSRQGGAGELFF. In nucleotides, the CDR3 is TGTGCCAGCAGTCGACAGGGGGGGGCTGGGGAGCTGTTTTTT. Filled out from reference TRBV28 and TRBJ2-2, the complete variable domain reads DVKVTQSSRYLVKRTGEKVFLECVQDMDHENMFWYRQDPGLGLRLIYFSYDVKMKEKGDIPEGYSVSREKKERFSLILESASTNQTSMYLCASSRQGGAGELFFGEGSRLTVL.